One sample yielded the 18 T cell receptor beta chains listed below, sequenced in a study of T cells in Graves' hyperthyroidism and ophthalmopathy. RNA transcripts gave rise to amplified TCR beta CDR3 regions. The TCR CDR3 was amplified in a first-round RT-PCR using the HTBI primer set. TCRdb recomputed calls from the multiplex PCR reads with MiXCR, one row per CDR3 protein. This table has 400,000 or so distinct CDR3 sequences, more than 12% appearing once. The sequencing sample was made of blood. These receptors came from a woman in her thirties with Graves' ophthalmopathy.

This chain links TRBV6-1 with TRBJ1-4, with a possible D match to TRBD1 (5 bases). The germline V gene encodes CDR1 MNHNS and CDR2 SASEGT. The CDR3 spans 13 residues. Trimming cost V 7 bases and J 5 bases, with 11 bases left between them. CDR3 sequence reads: CASTGAVNEKLFF. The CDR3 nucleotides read TGTGCCAGCACCGGGGCAGTAAATGAAAAACTGTTTTTT.

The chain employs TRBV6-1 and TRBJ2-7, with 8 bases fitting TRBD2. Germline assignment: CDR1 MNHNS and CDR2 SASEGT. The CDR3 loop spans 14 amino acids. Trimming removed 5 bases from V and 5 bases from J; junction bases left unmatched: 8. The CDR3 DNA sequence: TGTGCCAGCAGTCAAAGGACTAGCCGGGACGAGCAGTACTTC. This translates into CASSQRTSRDEQYF.

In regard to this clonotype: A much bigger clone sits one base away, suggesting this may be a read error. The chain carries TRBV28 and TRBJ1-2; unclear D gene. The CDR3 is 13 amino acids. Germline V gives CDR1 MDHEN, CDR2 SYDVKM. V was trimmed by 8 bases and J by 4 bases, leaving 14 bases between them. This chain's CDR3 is CASHTPGSYGYTF. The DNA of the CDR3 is TGTGCCAGCCATACCCCCGGGAGCTATGGCTACACCTTC.

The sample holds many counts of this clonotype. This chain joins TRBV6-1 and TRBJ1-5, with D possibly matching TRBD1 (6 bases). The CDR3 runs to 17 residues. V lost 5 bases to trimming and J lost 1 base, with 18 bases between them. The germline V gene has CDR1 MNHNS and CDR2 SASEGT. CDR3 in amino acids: CASSHPKQGSSNQPQHF. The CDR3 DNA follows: TGTGCCAGCAGTCACCCGAAACAGGGTTCGAGCAATCAGCCCCAGCATTTT.

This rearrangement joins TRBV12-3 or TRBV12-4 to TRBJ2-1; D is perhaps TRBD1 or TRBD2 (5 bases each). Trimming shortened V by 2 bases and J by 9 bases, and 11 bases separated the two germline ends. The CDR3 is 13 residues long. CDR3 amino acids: CASSLQAGSEQFF. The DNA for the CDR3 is TGTGCCAGCAGTTTACAGGCAGGGAGTGAGCAGTTCTTC.

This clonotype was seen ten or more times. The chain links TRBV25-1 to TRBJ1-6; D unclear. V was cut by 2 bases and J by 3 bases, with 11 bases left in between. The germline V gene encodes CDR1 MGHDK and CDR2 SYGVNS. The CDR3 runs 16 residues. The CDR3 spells CASSEEGTIYNSPLHF. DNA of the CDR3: TGTGCCAGCAGTGAAGAGGGTACCATCTATAATTCACCCCTCCACTTT. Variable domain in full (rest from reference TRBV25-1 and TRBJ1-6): EADIYQTPRYLVIGTGKKITLECSQTMGHDKMYWYQQDPGMELHLIHYSYGVNSTEKGDLSSESTVSRIRTEHFPLTLESARPSHTSQYLCASSEEGTIYNSPLHFGNGTRLTVT.

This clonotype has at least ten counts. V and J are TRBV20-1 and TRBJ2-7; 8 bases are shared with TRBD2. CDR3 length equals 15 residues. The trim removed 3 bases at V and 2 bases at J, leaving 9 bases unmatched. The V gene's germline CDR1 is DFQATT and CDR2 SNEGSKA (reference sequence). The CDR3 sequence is CSARVAGFNTYEQYF. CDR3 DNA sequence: TGCAGTGCTAGGGTAGCGGGGTTCAATACCTACGAGCAGTACTTC.

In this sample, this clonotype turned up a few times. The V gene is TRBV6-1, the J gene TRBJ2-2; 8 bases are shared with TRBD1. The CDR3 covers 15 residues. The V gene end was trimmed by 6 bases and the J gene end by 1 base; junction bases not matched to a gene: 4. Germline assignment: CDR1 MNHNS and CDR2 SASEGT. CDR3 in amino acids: CASSTTGGNTGELFF. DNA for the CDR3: TGTGCCAGCAGCACAACAGGGGGGAACACCGGGGAGCTGTTTTTT.

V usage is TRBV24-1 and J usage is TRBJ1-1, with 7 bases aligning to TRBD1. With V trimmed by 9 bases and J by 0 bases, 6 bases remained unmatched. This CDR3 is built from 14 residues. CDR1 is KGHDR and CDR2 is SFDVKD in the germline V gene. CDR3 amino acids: CATLRTGMNTEAFF. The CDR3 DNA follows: TGTGCCACCCTGAGGACAGGCATGAACACTGAAGCTTTCTTT.

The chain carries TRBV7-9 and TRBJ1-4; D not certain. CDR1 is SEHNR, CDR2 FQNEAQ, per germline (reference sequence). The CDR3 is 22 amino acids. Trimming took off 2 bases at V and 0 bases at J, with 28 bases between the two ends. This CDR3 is CASSLRVGVGGPSMTTNEKLFF. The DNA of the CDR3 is TGTGCCAGCAGCTTAAGGGTGGGAGTCGGCGGACCGTCGATGACAACTAATGAAAAACTGTTTTTT. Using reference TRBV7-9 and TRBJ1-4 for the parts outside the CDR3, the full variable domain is DTGVSQNPRHKITKRGQNVTFRCDPISEHNRLYWYRQTLGQGPEFLTYFQNEAQLEKSRLLSDRFSAERPKGSFSTLEIQRTEQGDSAMYLCASSLRVGVGGPSMTTNEKLFFGSGTQLSVL.

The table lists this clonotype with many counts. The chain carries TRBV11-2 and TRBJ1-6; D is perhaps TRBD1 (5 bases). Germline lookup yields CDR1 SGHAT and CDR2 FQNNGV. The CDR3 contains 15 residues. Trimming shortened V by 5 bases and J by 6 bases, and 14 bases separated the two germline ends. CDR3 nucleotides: TGTGCCAGCAGCCGAGGATCAGGGCTTAATTCACCCCTCCACTTT. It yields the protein CASSRGSGLNSPLHF.

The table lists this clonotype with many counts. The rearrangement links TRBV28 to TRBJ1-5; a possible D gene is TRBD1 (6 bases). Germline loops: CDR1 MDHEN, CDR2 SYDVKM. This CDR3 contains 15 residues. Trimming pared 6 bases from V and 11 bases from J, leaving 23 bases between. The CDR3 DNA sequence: TGTGCCAGCAGGGAGGGGGGACGGAGCTTGAGGACCCAGCATTTT. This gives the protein CASREGGRSLRTQHF.

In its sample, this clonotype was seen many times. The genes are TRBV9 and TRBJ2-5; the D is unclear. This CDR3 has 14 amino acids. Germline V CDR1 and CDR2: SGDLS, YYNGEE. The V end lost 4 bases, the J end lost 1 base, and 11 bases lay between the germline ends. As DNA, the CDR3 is TGTGCCAGCAGCCGACGATCTGCCCAAGAGACCCAGTACTTC. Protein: CASSRRSAQETQYF.

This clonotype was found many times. CDR3 coding DNA: TGTGCCAGCAGTCCTCGCTGGGGCTATGGCTACACCTTC. It codes for CASSPRWGYGYTF. The chain has TRBV12-3 or TRBV12-4 and TRBJ1-2, with D unresolved. The V end was cut by 5 bases, the J end by 4 bases, with 11 bases between. The CDR3 sequence is 13 residues long.

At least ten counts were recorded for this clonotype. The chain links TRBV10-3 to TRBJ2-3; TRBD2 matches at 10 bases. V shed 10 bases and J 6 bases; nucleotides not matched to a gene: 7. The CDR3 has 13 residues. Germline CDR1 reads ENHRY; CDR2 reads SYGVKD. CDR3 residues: CATKRGGLDTQYF. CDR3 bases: TGTGCCACCAAGCGGGGGGGTCTCGATACGCAGTATTTT.

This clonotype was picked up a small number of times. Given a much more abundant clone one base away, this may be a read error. In DNA form, the CDR3 reads TGTGCCGGCAGTTTAGGGGCGCGGTACGAGCAGTACTTC. Translation gives CAGSLGARYEQYF. The genes are TRBV27 and TRBJ2-7, with D maybe TRBD1 (5 bases). The CDR3 is made up of 13 amino acids. Germline lookup yields CDR1 MNHEY and CDR2 SMNVEV (reference sequence).

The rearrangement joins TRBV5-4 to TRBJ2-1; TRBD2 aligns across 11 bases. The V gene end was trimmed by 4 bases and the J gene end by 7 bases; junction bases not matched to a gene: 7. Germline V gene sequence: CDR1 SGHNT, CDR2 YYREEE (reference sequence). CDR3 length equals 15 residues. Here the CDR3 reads CASSRSGGGVNEQFF. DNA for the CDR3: TGTGCCAGCAGCCGTAGCGGGGGGGGCGTTAATGAGCAGTTCTTC. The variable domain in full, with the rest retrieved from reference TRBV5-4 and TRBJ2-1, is ETGVTQSPTHLIKTRGQQVTLRCSSQSGHNTVSWYQQALGQGPQFIFQYYREEENGRGNFPPRFSGLQFPNYSSELNVNALELDDSALYLCASSRSGGGVNEQFFGPGTRLTVL.

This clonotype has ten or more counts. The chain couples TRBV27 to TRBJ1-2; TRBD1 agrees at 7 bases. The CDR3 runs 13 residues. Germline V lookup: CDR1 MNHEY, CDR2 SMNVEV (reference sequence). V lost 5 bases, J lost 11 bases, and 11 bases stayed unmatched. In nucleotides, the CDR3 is TGTGCCAGCAGTCGACAGGGAGGTTTGGGTTACACCTTC. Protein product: CASSRQGGLGYTF.